This T cell receptor (beta chain) was captured in a study of blood T cell repertoires in COVID-19. Study information: Sites in the United States, Italy and Spain provided acute and convalescent COVID-19 samples.

CDR3 length: 13 amino acids. CDR1 and CDR2 from the germline V gene are SGHAT and FQNNGV. Trimming shortened V by 3 bases and J by 6 bases, and 12 bases separated the two germline ends. How the authors handled the data: For nucleated cells, counts were estimated from reference gene primer amplification. Sequencing was performed with immunoSEQ multiplex PCR; in TCRdb, only in-frame clones are kept and a portion is missing. V, J and clone size were drawn from that table, and D and trimming were deduced from the DNA. The profile shows some 200,000 clones, around 87% of them singletons. Participants, 18 to 89 years old, spanned approximately 26 US areas. Participants were placed into cohorts based on the clinical history they reported.

The rearrangement uses TRBV11-2 and TRBJ2-7; D perhaps matches TRBD2 (6 bases). This TCR was sampled from a young man in a cohort exposed to, infected with or recovered from COVID-19 (not recorded which). The sample comprised PBMCs or T cells enriched from blood (not recorded which). The CDR3 nucleotides read TGTGCCAGCAGCTTTACCGGGGAGGCCGAGCAGTACTTC. Residues: CASSFTGEAEQYF.